Below, 32 T cell receptor beta chains from the same sample are listed, as sequenced in a study of cytomegalovirus exposure and HLA in healthy donors. This table comes from immunoSEQ multiplex PCR, and its TCRdb copy is limited to in-frame clones, with some not included. The data hold 80,000 to 95,000 clones, with 96% observed a single time. The sample taken for sequencing was PBMCs. These receptors originate from a young woman in good health and CMV-seronegative.

This sequence joins TRBV15 and TRBJ2-1, with 8 positions matching TRBD2. Trimming cost V 1 base and J 1 base; bases outside gene matches: 15. In germline, CDR1 is LNHNV, CDR2 YYDKDF (reference sequence). The CDR3 contains 20 residues. The CDR3 bases are TGTGCCACCAGCAGAGTTTGGGGGTTAGCGGGAAGACTATCCTACAATGAGCAGTTCTTC. This gives the protein CATSRVWGLAGRLSYNEQFF. Full variable domain (missing parts from reference TRBV15 and TRBJ2-1): DAMVIQNPRYQVTQFGKPVTLSCSQTLNHNVMYWYQQKSSQAPKLLFHYYDKDFNNEADTPDNFQSRRPNTSFCFLDIRSPGLGDTAMYLCATSRVWGLAGRLSYNEQFFGPGTRLTVL.

The chain uses TRBV7-9 and TRBJ1-1; tentatively, D is TRBD1 (5 bases). This CDR3 is 15 amino acids long. Per germline, CDR1 SEHNR and CDR2 FQNEAQ (reference sequence). Trimming left V 8 bases short and J 3 bases short, with 19 bases between. The CDR3 protein is CASVGYSARDTEAFF. In DNA, the CDR3 is TGTGCCAGCGTAGGGTACTCAGCCAGGGACACTGAAGCTTTCTTT.

This rearrangement joins TRBV29-1 to TRBJ2-3, with a possible D match to TRBD2 (5 bases). V dropped 6 bases and J dropped 2 bases, with 21 bases sitting between them. This CDR3 contains 16 residues. Germline V CDR1 and CDR2: SQVTM, ANQGSEA. The chain's CDR3 is CSVARAEPLYTDTQYF. The DNA for the CDR3 is TGCAGCGTAGCGCGGGCCGAGCCCCTGTACACAGATACGCAGTATTTT.

The chain combines TRBV11-2 with TRBJ1-5, with D maybe TRBD1 (5 bases). The CDR3 runs to 15 residues. V was cut by 0 bases and J by 1 base, with 7 bases left in between. Germline V gene data show CDR1 as SGHAT and CDR2 as FQNNGV. CDR3 nucleotides: TGTGCCAGCAGCTTAGACAGGGTAAGCAATCAGCCCCAGCATTTT. It codes for CASSLDRVSNQPQHF. Full variable domain (missing parts from reference TRBV11-2 and TRBJ1-5): EAGVAQSPRYKIIEKRQSVAFWCNPISGHATLYWYQQILGQGPKLLIQFQNNGVVDDSQLPKDRFSAERLKGVDSTLKIQPAKLEDSAVYLCASSLDRVSNQPQHFGDGTRLSIL.

V usage is TRBV13 and J usage is TRBJ1-4; D is unresolved. V lost 4 bases and J 5 bases, leaving 5 bases between the germline ends. The CDR3 consists of 12 residues. Germline lookup yields CDR1 PRHDT and CDR2 FYEKMQ (reference sequence). Written as DNA, the CDR3 is TGTGCCAGCAGCTCCGGGAATGAAAAACTGTTTTTT. This translates into CASSSGNEKLFF.

This chain uses TRBV10-3 with TRBJ1-5; 8 nucleotides match TRBD1. The ends lost 10 bases at V and 2 bases at J; junction bases unmatched: 7. Germline assignment: CDR1 ENHRY and CDR2 SYGVKD. The CDR3 spans 14 residues. CDR3 region: CATDDRGGNQPQHF. As DNA, the CDR3 is TGTGCCACCGACGACAGGGGAGGCAATCAGCCCCAGCATTTT.

This chain links TRBV5-1 with TRBJ2-1, with TRBD2 matching over 9 bases. Germline values: CDR1 SGHRS, CDR2 YFSETQ. Germline trimming cut 5 bases from V and 9 bases from J; bases unmatched to any gene: 21. The CDR3 totals 18 residues. CDR3 in DNA: TGCGCCAGCAGGTTTTCTATAATTTGGGTAGCGGGAGTAAGTGAGCAGTTCTTC. It is translated as CASRFSIIWVAGVSEQFF.

V gene TRBV5-5 combines with J gene TRBJ2-1; D may be TRBD2 (6 bases). Looked up from germline, CDR1 is SGHKS and CDR2 is YYEKEE (reference sequence). The CDR3 loop spans 12 amino acids. V dropped 2 bases and J dropped 8 bases, with 8 bases sitting between them. The CDR3 sequence is CASSLLAYEQFF. The CDR3 bases are TGTGCCAGCAGCTTACTAGCTTATGAGCAGTTCTTC.

This chain joins TRBV6-5 and TRBJ1-1; D is ambiguous. The CDR3 sequence is 14 residues long. The V end was cut by 6 bases, the J end by 6 bases, with 17 bases between. Germline V lookup: CDR1 MNHEY, CDR2 SVGAGI. The DNA of the CDR3 is TGTGCCAGCAGCGGTGGGCATCTACCCGCTGAAGCTTTCTTT. Its protein is CASSGGHLPAEAFF.

This clone occurred once. The rearrangement uses TRBV5-4 and TRBJ1-3; D unresolved. Trimming shortened V by 0 bases and J by 0 bases, and 4 bases separated the two germline ends. CDR3 length: 14 amino acids. Looked up from germline, CDR1 is SGHNT and CDR2 is YYREEE (reference sequence). The CDR3 DNA sequence: TGTGCCAGCAGCTTGGCAGACTCTGGAAACACCATATATTTT. Protein product: CASSLADSGNTIYF.

This chain connects TRBV18 to TRBJ2-2; 8 bases are a match to TRBD1. Germline CDR1 and CDR2: KGHSH and LQKENI. CDR3 length equals 15 residues. The V gene end was trimmed by 4 bases and the J gene end by 5 bases; junction bases not matched to a gene: 6. Here the CDR3 DNA reads TGTGCCAGCTCACGTGGACAGGGCTGGACCGGGGAGCTGTTTTTT. This gives the protein CASSRGQGWTGELFF. The variable domain in full, completed from reference TRBV18 and TRBJ2-2, reads NAGVMQNPRHLVRRRGQEARLRCSPMKGHSHVYWYRQLPEEGLKFMVYLQKENIIDESGMPKERFSAEFPKEGPSILRIQQVVRGDSAAYFCASSRGQGWTGELFFGEGSRLTVL.

The rearrangement uses TRBV6-5 and TRBJ1-4, with D possibly TRBD1 on 6 matching bases. Germline V gene sequence: CDR1 MNHEY, CDR2 SVGAGI. Trimming took off 5 bases at V and 8 bases at J, with 9 bases between the two ends. CDR3 length: 12 residues. Here the CDR3 reads CASSRTAEKLFF. CDR3 bases: TGTGCCAGCAGTAGGACAGCGGAAAAACTGTTTTTT.

The chain employs TRBV5-1 and TRBJ2-1; 15 positions agree with TRBD2. Germline-derived CDR1 and CDR2 are SGHRS and YFSETQ. The CDR3 runs to 18 residues. The junction had 7 bases not matched to a gene; V was cut back by 2 bases and J by 4 bases. The CDR3 DNA sequence: TGCGCCAGCAGCTTAGGGGGACTAGCGGGAGGTATTTACAATGAGCAGTTCTTC. It is translated as CASSLGGLAGGIYNEQFF.

This chain connects TRBV5-1 to TRBJ2-5; TRBD2 aligns across 9 bases. J lost 2 bases, V lost 4 bases, and 15 bases had no gene match. The CDR3 has 18 amino acids. Germline V gene sequence: CDR1 SGHRS, CDR2 YFSETQ. CDR3 loop: CASSKSGRTPTPQETQYF. In nucleotides, the CDR3 is TGCGCCAGCAGCAAGAGCGGGAGGACCCCCACCCCGCAAGAGACCCAGTACTTC.

The chain combines TRBV10-3 with TRBJ1-3; D may be TRBD1 (5 bases). The CDR3 contains 13 residues. Germline values: CDR1 ENHRY, CDR2 SYGVKD. V was shortened by 3 bases and J by 4 bases, with 7 bases between the two germline ends. CDR3 bases: TGTGCCATCAGTGAACGACAGGGAAACACCATATATTTT. Protein sequence: CAISERQGNTIYF.

V usage is TRBV11-2 and J usage is TRBJ2-7, with D unclear. This CDR3 comprises 15 residues. Trimming pared 2 bases from V and 0 bases from J, leaving 11 bases between. Germline V CDR1 and CDR2: SGHAT, FQNNGV. The CDR3 region is CASSLNPPLSYEQYF. Here the CDR3 DNA reads TGTGCCAGCAGCTTAAACCCACCACTCTCCTACGAGCAGTACTTC.

The chain uses TRBV10-1 and TRBJ2-1, with 11 bases fitting TRBD2. The V and J ends lost 3 bases and 3 bases, in that order; junction bases with no gene match: 1. Germline CDR1 WNHNN, CDR2 SYGVQD (reference sequence). This CDR3 has 15 amino acids. CDR3 DNA: TGCGCCAGCAGTGACGGGACTAGCGGCTACAATGAGCAGTTCTTC. Its translation: CASSDGTSGYNEQFF.

The chain carries TRBV10-3 and TRBJ1-3, with 8 bases matching TRBD1. The germline gives CDR1 ENHRY, CDR2 SYGVKD. V lost 6 bases, J lost 3 bases, and 7 bases stayed unmatched. The CDR3 spans 15 residues. The DNA of the CDR3 is TGTGCCATCAGAGATACAGGGGGATTTGGAAACACCATATATTTT. Translated, it gives CAIRDTGGFGNTIYF.

The rearrangement uses TRBV27 and TRBJ2-1; no firm D call. The CDR3 length is 15 residues. Germline lookup yields CDR1 MNHEY and CDR2 SMNVEV (reference sequence). Trimming took 0 bases from V and 9 from J, leaving 15 bases between them. Here the CDR3 reads CASSLSLSRSGEQFF. The CDR3 bases are TGTGCCAGCAGTTTATCTCTGTCCCGTTCAGGTGAGCAGTTCTTC.

The CDR3 bases are TGTGCCAGCAGTTTACAGACAGGGAGCTCCTACGAGCAGTACTTC. Translation: CASSLQTGSSYEQYF. The chain is built from TRBV27 and TRBJ2-7; the match to TRBD1 covers 7 bases. CDR3 length: 15 residues. Germline V gene lookup returns CDR1 MNHEY and CDR2 SMNVEV (reference sequence). The trim removed 2 bases at V and 0 bases at J, leaving 4 bases unmatched.

The V gene is TRBV27, the J gene TRBJ1-6; D uncertain. The CDR3 is 15 residues long. V was pared by 2 bases and J by 3 bases, with 8 bases between. Germline values: CDR1 MNHEY, CDR2 SMNVEV (reference sequence). The CDR3 region has the DNA TGTGCCAGCAGTTTAGCGGTAGACTATAATTCACCCCTCCACTTT. This codes for CASSLAVDYNSPLHF.

V usage is TRBV6-6 and J usage is TRBJ2-3, with 8 bases lining up with TRBD2. V was pared by 5 bases and J by 3 bases, with 7 bases of the junction left unmatched. The CDR3 loop spans 15 amino acids. In germline, CDR1 is MNHNY, CDR2 SVGAGI (reference sequence). The CDR3 region has the DNA TGTGCCAGCAGTAGGAGCGGGAGTTTGACAGATACGCAGTATTTT. This codes for CASSRSGSLTDTQYF.

This chain uses TRBV15 with TRBJ2-2; 11 positions agree with TRBD2. The germline gives CDR1 LNHNV, CDR2 YYDKDF (reference sequence). V lost 4 bases and J lost 8; bases outside the gene matches: 15. The CDR3 length is 18 residues. The CDR3 DNA is TGTGCCACCAGCACCACCCGACTAGCGGGATCAATGGGGGGGGAGCTGTTTTTT. Encoded protein: CATSTTRLAGSMGGELFF. Using reference TRBV15 and TRBJ2-2 for the parts outside the CDR3, the full variable domain is DAMVIQNPRYQVTQFGKPVTLSCSQTLNHNVMYWYQQKSSQAPKLLFHYYDKDFNNEADTPDNFQSRRPNTSFCFLDIRSPGLGDTAMYLCATSTTRLAGSMGGELFFGEGSRLTVL.

The V gene is TRBV21-1, the J gene TRBJ2-1; the table's D call TRBD2 went unverified against the DNA. TRBV21-1 has pseudogene status. The CDR3 sequence is 15 residues long. This CDR3 is CASTPPGFPYNEQFF. The CDR3 bases are TGTGCCAGCACCCCTCCGGGTTTTCCCTACAATGAGCAGTTCTTC.

The chain links TRBV27 to TRBJ2-2, with 14 positions matching TRBD2. In germline, CDR1 is MNHEY, CDR2 SMNVEV (reference sequence). The CDR3 totals 16 residues. V dropped 6 bases and J dropped 6; count of bases not matched to a gene: 6. The CDR3 is CASRAGLAGASGELFF. DNA of the CDR3: TGTGCCAGCAGAGCGGGACTAGCGGGAGCCTCCGGGGAGCTGTTTTTT.

The chain joins TRBV5-1 to TRBJ1-4, with TRBD1 identical over 7 bases. The germline V gene encodes CDR1 SGHRS and CDR2 YFSETQ. V was pared by 4 bases and J by 3 bases, with 6 bases of the junction left unmatched. The CDR3 totals 15 residues. The CDR3 loop reads CASSGPGQANEKLFF. The CDR3 DNA follows: TGCGCCAGCAGCGGGCCAGGACAGGCTAATGAAAAACTGTTTTTT.

The chain employs TRBV5-1 and TRBJ2-7; TRBD2 aligns across 10 bases. CDR1 and CDR2 (germline): SGHRS, YFSETQ. V was pared by 0 bases and J by 5 bases, with 2 bases of the junction left unmatched. The CDR3 has 14 amino acids. The CDR3 loop is CASSLGTSGNEQYF. In DNA, the CDR3 is TGCGCCAGCAGCTTGGGGACTAGCGGAAACGAGCAGTACTTC.

This clone was picked up one time. The chain is built from TRBV13 and TRBJ2-2; no clear D gene. The CDR3 totals 12 residues. V was cut by 7 bases and J by 1 base, with 4 bases left in between. CDR1 is PRHDT, CDR2 FYEKMQ, per germline (reference sequence). The CDR3 is CASTVNTGELFF. The DNA of the CDR3 is TGTGCCAGCACCGTGAACACCGGGGAGCTGTTTTTT.

The chain links TRBV19 to TRBJ1-5; 9 nucleotides agree with TRBD1. CDR1 is LNHDA and CDR2 is SQIVND in the germline V gene (reference sequence). CDR3 size: 15 residues. The J segment lost 6 bases and the V segment lost 8 bases, leaving 11 bases of the junction unmatched. The CDR3 coding sequence is TGTGCCAGTCAAGAAGGGACAGGGCAGGGTCAGCCCCAGCATTTT. Residues: CASQEGTGQGQPQHF. Full variable domain (rest looked up from reference TRBV19 and TRBJ1-5): DGGITQSPKYLFRKEGQNVTLSCEQNLNHDAMYWYRQDPGQGLRLIYYSQIVNDFQKGDIAEGYSVSREKKESFPLTVTSAQKNPTAFYLCASQEGTGQGQPQHFGDGTRLSIL.

The chain recombines TRBV7-9 with TRBJ2-5, with a tentative D call TRBD2 (7 bases). Germline values: CDR1 SEHNR, CDR2 FQNEAQ (reference sequence). The CDR3 has 16 amino acids. Trimming left V 6 bases short and J 2 bases short, with 19 bases between. This chain's CDR3 is CASSTIGGAEQETQYF. The CDR3 DNA is TGTGCCAGCAGTACCATAGGGGGGGCGGAACAAGAGACCCAGTACTTC. Using reference TRBV7-9 and TRBJ2-5 for the parts outside the CDR3, the full variable domain is DTGVSQNPRHKITKRGQNVTFRCDPISEHNRLYWYRQTLGQGPEFLTYFQNEAQLEKSRLLSDRFSAERPKGSFSTLEIQRTEQGDSAMYLCASSTIGGAEQETQYFGPGTRLLVL.

The chain carries TRBV7-8 and TRBJ2-7; D ambiguous. Trimming left V 4 bases short and J 2 bases short, with 3 bases between. The germline V gene encodes CDR1 SGHVS and CDR2 FQNEAQ. This CDR3 is 11 amino acids long. The CDR3 protein is CASSSAYEQYF. The CDR3 DNA sequence: TGTGCCAGCAGCTCGGCCTACGAGCAGTACTTC.

The CDR3 bases are TGTGCCAGCAGTTTAAGGCTCAGGGCGATCTCCTACGAGCAGTACTTC. Translation: CASSLRLRAISYEQYF. The chain is built from TRBV28 and TRBJ2-7; possibly TRBD1 for D (5 bases). Germline V gene data show CDR1 as MDHEN and CDR2 as SYDVKM. The CDR3 runs 16 residues. V was trimmed by 2 bases and J by 0 bases, leaving 14 bases between them.